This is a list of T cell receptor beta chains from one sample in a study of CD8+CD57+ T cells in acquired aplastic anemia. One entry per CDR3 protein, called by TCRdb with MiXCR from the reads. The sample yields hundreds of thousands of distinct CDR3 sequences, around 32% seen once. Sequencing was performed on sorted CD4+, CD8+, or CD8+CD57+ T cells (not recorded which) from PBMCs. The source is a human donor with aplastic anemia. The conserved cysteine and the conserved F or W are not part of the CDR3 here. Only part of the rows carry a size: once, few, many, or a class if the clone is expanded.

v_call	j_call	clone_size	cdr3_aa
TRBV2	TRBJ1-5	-	ASSLGTENNQPQH
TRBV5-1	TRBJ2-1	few	ASSPGLAGVNEQF
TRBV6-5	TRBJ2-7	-	ASSYSGTDYEQY
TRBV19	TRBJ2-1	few	ASSMSLGHRLYNEQF
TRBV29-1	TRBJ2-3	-	SVGVGDTQY
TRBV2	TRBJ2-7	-	ASSLLAGALYEQY
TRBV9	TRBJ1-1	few	ASSQTQGGLSEAF
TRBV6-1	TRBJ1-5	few	ASNPGQTNSNQPQH
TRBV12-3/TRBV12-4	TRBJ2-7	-	ASSLRGGKPSYEQY
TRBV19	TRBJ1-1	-	ASSTRQGVITGAEAF
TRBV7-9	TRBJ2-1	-	ASSSGLSGQF
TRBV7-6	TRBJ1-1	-	ASSPGRAGTEAF
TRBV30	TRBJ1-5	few	AWSVEQGNQPQH
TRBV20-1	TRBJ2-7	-	SAPGQGLNEQY
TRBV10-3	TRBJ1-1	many	AISESFVRSEAF
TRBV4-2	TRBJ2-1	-	ASSQEPGVVGGEQF
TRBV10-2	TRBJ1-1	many	ASDGTIKNTEAF
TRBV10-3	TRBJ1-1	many	ATSINRVSQSPTEAF
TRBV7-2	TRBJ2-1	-	ASSLWTSGSNEQF
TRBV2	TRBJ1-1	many	ASSVGGEGAF
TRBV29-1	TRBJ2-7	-	ALTSGSTEQY
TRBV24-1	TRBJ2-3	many	ATSVSGADTQY
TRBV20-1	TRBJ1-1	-	SAADRRMNTEAF
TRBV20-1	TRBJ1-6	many	SARGWDSNSPLH
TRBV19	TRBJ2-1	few	ASSGGLSYNEQF
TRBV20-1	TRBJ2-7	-	SESSLGYEQY
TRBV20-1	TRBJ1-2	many	SASSGGIYGYT
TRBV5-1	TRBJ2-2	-	AKWDSANTGELF
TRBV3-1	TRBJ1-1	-	ASSPGTGLVNTEAF
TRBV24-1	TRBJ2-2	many	ATRRGGNTGELF
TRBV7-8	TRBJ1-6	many	ASSLARVNFYNSPLH
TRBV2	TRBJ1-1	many	ASCPWWSGNTEAF
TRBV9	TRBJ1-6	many	ASSPSDRTDSPLH
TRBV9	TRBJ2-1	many	ASSVEGTSYEQF
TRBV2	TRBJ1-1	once	ASSDYGNTEAF
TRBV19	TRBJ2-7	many	ASSTVSGTSYEQY
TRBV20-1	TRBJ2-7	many	SAVGQGAEQY
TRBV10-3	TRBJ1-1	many	AISPGTNTEAF
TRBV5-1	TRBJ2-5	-	ASSLGQGGLETQY
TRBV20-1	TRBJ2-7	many	SARESGEQY
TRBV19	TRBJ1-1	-	ASSRPQGTEAF
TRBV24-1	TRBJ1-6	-	ATSDHDRGTGSPLH
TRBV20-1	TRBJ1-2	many	SEDGSIGYT
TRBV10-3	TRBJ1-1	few	AIFREAF
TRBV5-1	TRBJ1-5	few	ASSLDRALYSNQPQH
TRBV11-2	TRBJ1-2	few	ASSQDRGRAYGYT
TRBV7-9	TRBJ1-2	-	ASSLGLEGYT
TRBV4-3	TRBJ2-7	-	ASSQGGQSYEQY
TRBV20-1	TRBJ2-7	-	SAGLAQTYEQY
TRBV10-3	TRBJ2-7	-	AISEPAASEQY
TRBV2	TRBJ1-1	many	ASNTRTGGRGTEAF
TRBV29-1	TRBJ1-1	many	SVDQRGTDTEAF
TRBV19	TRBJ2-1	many	ASSTGLADYNEQF
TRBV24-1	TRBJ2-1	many	ATSDSYMVSRVQYEQF